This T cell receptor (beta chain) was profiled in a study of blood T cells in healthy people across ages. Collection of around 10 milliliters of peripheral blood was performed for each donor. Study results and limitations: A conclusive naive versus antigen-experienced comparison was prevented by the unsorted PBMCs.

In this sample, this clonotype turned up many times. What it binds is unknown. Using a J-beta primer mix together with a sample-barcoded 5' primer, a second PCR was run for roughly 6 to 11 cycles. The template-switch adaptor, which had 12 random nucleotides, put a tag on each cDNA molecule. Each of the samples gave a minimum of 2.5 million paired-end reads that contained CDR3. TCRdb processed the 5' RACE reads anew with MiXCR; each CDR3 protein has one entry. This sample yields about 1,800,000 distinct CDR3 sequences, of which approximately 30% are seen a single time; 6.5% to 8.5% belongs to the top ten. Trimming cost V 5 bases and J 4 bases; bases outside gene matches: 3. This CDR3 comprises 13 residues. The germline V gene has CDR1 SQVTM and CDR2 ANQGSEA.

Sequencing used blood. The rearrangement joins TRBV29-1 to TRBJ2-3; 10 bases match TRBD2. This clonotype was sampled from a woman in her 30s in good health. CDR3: CSVPSGGADTQYF. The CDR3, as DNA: TGCAGCGTTCCTAGCGGGGGTGCAGATACGCAGTATTTT.